This record covers a single T cell receptor (beta chain). Its antigen is currently unknown. The data are from a study of T cell responses to AZD1222 COVID-19 vaccine. Study results and limitations: Mostly white British, mostly female donors; authors suggested clonal diversity may be underestimated.

This CDR3 has 12 amino acids. V lost 2 bases and J lost 10, with 9 bases in between. Libraries were prepared by immunoSEQ multiplex PCR; TCRdb keeps only in-frame clonotypes and omits some of them. Counted here are 95,000 to 150,000 clones, roughly 84% occurring once; the ten biggest clones make up around 1.2%. The specimen was peripheral blood, collected on day 0 of AZD1222 vaccination. The genes are TRBV12-3 or TRBV12-4 and TRBJ2-1; D uncertain. The origin of this receptor is an adult in good health. CDR3 loop: CASSLIVPEQFF. In DNA, the CDR3 is TGTGCCAGCAGTTTAATTGTCCCAGAGCAGTTCTTC.